Listed here are 20 T cell receptor beta chains from one sample, sequenced in a study of blood T cell repertoires in COVID-19. Produced via immunoSEQ multiplex PCR; TCRdb's table is partial and in-frame only. The table includes about 140,000 clones, around nine tenths detected once. Material for sequencing was peripheral blood. These receptors were taken from a man aged 50 to 60 with active or convalescent COVID-19.

This CDR3 is CASSQGLLPTDTQYF. The DNA for the CDR3 is TGTGCCAGCAGCCAAGGACTACTACCCACAGATACGCAGTATTTT. J is TRBJ2-3 and V is TRBV3-1 (or the pseudogene TRBV3-2), with D possibly TRBD2 on 5 matching bases. CDR1 and CDR2 (germline): LGHDT, YNNKEL (reference sequence). Trimming cost V 1 base and J 2 bases, with 10 bases left between them. The CDR3 loop spans 15 amino acids.

The V gene is TRBV7-9, the J gene TRBJ2-7; 7 positions match TRBD1. The V gene end was trimmed by 1 base and the J gene end by 7 bases; junction bases not matched to a gene: 7. The CDR3 runs 14 residues. Germline CDR1 reads SEHNR; CDR2 reads FQNEAQ (reference sequence). CDR3 DNA sequence: TGTGCCAGCAGCTTAGTGGGGACAGACTTGGAGCAGTACTTC. It codes for CASSLVGTDLEQYF.

The chain links TRBV11-2 to TRBJ1-6; D not resolved. Germline loops: CDR1 SGHAT, CDR2 FQNNGV. This CDR3 comprises 14 residues. Trimming cost V 1 base and J 9 bases, with 10 bases left between them. The CDR3 protein is CASSLGREGSPLHF. In DNA form, the CDR3 reads TGTGCCAGCAGCTTAGGGAGGGAGGGTTCACCCCTCCACTTT.

The chain joins TRBV24-1 to TRBJ2-1, with D unresolved. CDR3 length equals 12 residues. Per the germline V gene, CDR1 is KGHDR and CDR2 is SFDVKD. V was clipped by 5 bases and J by 5 bases, with 6 bases between them. The CDR3 region has the DNA TGTGCCACCAGTGCACAGAACAATGAGCAGTTCTTC. This translates into CATSAQNNEQFF.

This chain joins TRBV6-5 and TRBJ1-2, with D tentatively TRBD1 (5 bases). Germline V CDR1 and CDR2: MNHEY, SVGAGI. Trimming took off 6 bases at V and 8 bases at J, with 16 bases between the two ends. This CDR3 comprises 13 residues. DNA for the CDR3: TGTGCCAGCAGGGACCCCAGGGTTGGAGGCTACACCTTC. This sequence encodes CASRDPRVGGYTF.

This chain joins TRBV28 and TRBJ2-1, with 12 bases that match TRBD2. Germline CDR1 and CDR2: MDHEN and SYDVKM. J lost 12 bases, V lost 3 bases, and 9 bases had no gene match. This CDR3 spans 15 amino acids. The CDR3 sequence is CASSFPTSGRGRQFF. The CDR3 coding sequence is TGTGCCAGCAGTTTTCCGACTAGCGGGAGAGGTCGGCAGTTCTTC. Combining the CDR3 with reference TRBV28 and TRBJ2-1 gives the whole variable domain DVKVTQSSRYLVKRTGEKVFLECVQDMDHENMFWYRQDPGLGLRLIYFSYDVKMKEKGDIPEGYSVSREKKERFSLILESASTNQTSMYLCASSFPTSGRGRQFFGPGTRLTVL.

The chain joins TRBV5-1 to TRBJ2-5, with 8 nucleotides matching TRBD2. Germline CDR1 reads SGHRS; CDR2 reads YFSETQ. V was clipped by 4 bases and J by 5 bases; unmatched bases: 1. The CDR3 totals 12 residues. CDR3 in amino acids: CASSPGGETQYF. DNA of the CDR3: TGCGCCAGCAGCCCGGGAGGGGAGACCCAGTACTTC.

About this clone: Germline is not matched at one junction end, which may reflect a read error. The chain links TRBV7-7 to TRBJ2-1, with TRBD2 matching 8 bases. Germline CDR1 reads SSHAT; CDR2 reads FNYEAQ (reference sequence). The CDR3 runs to 15 residues. The CDR3 region is CASSSTSGEYNEQFF. The CDR3 DNA reads TGTGCTAGCAGCTCAACTAGCGGAGAATACAATGAGCAGTTCTTC. Together with reference TRBV7-7 and TRBJ2-1, the CDR3 gives the full variable domain: GAGVSQSPRYKVTKRGQDVTLRCDPISSHATLYWYQQALGQGPEFLTYFNYEAQPDKSGLPSDRFSAERPEGSISTLTIQRTEQRDSAMYRCASSSTSGEYNEQFFGPGTRLTVL.

The genes are TRBV7-2 and TRBJ2-7; maybe TRBD1 (5 bases). Trimming removed 1 base at V and 5 bases at J, with 18 bases between. This CDR3 is built from 16 residues. CDR1 is SGHTA and CDR2 is FQGNSA in the germline V gene. CDR3 sequence (DNA): TGTGCCAGCAGCTTAGAGGGGTCCCTCCCTTCGGACGAGCAGTACTTC. Its translation is CASSLEGSLPSDEQYF.

The rearrangement links TRBV28 to TRBJ2-7; D remains ambiguous. Germline lookup yields CDR1 MDHEN and CDR2 SYDVKM. Trimming stripped 6 bases from V and 0 bases from J, with 15 bases between. The length of the CDR3 is 15 residues. Written as DNA, the CDR3 is TGTGCCAGCAGCCTAACTCACGCGGTCTCCTACGAGCAGTACTTC. Translated, it gives CASSLTHAVSYEQYF.

For this clone: Relative to the germline gene, one junction end is altered; a read error may explain this. For the CDR3, the DNA is TGTGCTAGCAGCTTAGCTCGTACTAGCCCTCACAATGAGCAGTTCTTC. It translates to CASSLARTSPHNEQFF. The genes are TRBV7-7 and TRBJ2-1; possibly TRBD2 for D (6 bases). The V gene's germline CDR1 is SSHAT and CDR2 FNYEAQ (reference sequence). The CDR3 consists of 16 residues.

The J gene is TRBJ2-3, the V gene TRBV11-2; D is perhaps TRBD2 (6 bases). CDR3 length: 17 residues. Germline V gene sequence: CDR1 SGHAT, CDR2 FQNNGV. V was clipped by 3 bases and J by 2 bases, with 18 bases between them. The CDR3 spells CASSLRGRRDFTDTQYF. CDR3 coding DNA: TGTGCCAGCAGCTTGAGAGGGAGGCGGGATTTCACAGATACGCAGTATTTT.

This clone was seen a single time. The J gene is TRBJ2-3, the V gene TRBV5-4, with D possibly being TRBD1 (6 bases). The germline V and J ends were trimmed by 3 bases and 6 bases, with 14 bases remaining between them. Germline V lookup: CDR1 SGHNT, CDR2 YYREEE (reference sequence). The length of the CDR3 is 14 residues. The chain's CDR3 is CASSWSGTSDTQYF. The CDR3 bases are TGTGCCAGCAGCTGGTCCGGGACATCGGATACGCAGTATTTT.

The gene calls are TRBV7-9 and TRBJ1-5, with 7 positions matching TRBD1. Germline values: CDR1 SEHNR, CDR2 FQNEAQ (reference sequence). The V segment lost 4 bases and the J segment 0 bases; nucleotides outside the gene matches: 3. This CDR3 has 15 residues. DNA for the CDR3: TGTGCCAGCAGCTCGGGACAGCTTAGCAATCAGCCCCAGCATTTT. It translates to CASSSGQLSNQPQHF.

This clone was counted a few times. The chain is built from TRBV28 and TRBJ2-7; the D gene is possibly TRBD2 (6 bases). Germline CDR1 reads MDHEN; CDR2 reads SYDVKM. CDR3 length: 11 amino acids. The V end lost 4 bases, the J end lost 5 bases, and 6 bases lay between the germline ends. The DNA for the CDR3 is TGTGCCAGCAGTTGGAGGGACGAGCAGTACTTC. Protein product: CASSWRDEQYF.

This chain connects TRBV18 to TRBJ1-1; D not resolved. V dropped 3 bases and J dropped 4 bases, with 12 bases sitting between them. There are 14 residues in the CDR3. Germline V CDR1 and CDR2: KGHSH, LQKENI. The CDR3 region is CASSPAEAGTEAFF. DNA for the CDR3: TGTGCCAGCTCACCGGCAGAGGCTGGCACTGAAGCTTTCTTT.

This rearrangement joins TRBV9 to TRBJ2-1, with 11 bases fitting TRBD2. CDR3 size: 16 residues. Germline CDR1 is SGDLS and CDR2 is YYNGEE. Unmatched junction bases numbered 10, after V lost 4 bases and J lost 7 bases. CDR3 residues: CASSHSLAGGLNEQFF. The CDR3 bases are TGTGCCAGCAGCCATTCTCTAGCGGGAGGTTTAAATGAGCAGTTCTTC.

The chain combines TRBV27 with TRBJ2-2, with 11 bases lining up with TRBD1. The V gene's germline CDR1 is MNHEY and CDR2 SMNVEV (reference sequence). Trimming at V came to 2 bases and at J to 2 bases, leaving 1 base not matched to a gene. The CDR3 runs 16 residues. The CDR3 sequence is CASSLGTGGNTGELFF. The DNA of the CDR3 is TGTGCCAGCAGTTTAGGGACAGGGGGAAACACCGGGGAGCTGTTTTTT.

This clone appeared a single time. The rearrangement uses TRBV4-1 and TRBJ2-6; the D is unclear. V gave up 1 base and J gave up 0 bases, with 4 bases separating them. This CDR3 spans 15 amino acids. CDR1 MGHRA and CDR2 YSYEKL come from the germline V gene. The CDR3 is CASSQGHSGANVLTF. In nucleotides, the CDR3 is TGCGCCAGCAGCCAAGGGCACTCTGGGGCCAACGTCCTGACTTTC.

The rearrangement links TRBV28 to TRBJ1-2; 12 nucleotides align to TRBD1. The germline gives CDR1 MDHEN, CDR2 SYDVKM. V shed 6 bases, J shed 5 bases, and the junction held 13 bases outside the gene matches. The CDR3 sequence is 17 residues long. The CDR3: CASSHGTGGSGGYGYTF. The CDR3 DNA sequence: TGTGCCAGCAGCCACGGGACAGGGGGCTCTGGAGGGTATGGCTACACCTTC.